This T cell receptor (beta chain) was identified during a study of shared clonotypes between healthy human individuals (dated by TCRdb to the early 2020s). Study-wide context: The cohort included a few men and a couple of women between 18 and 49 years of age. Blood TCR repertoires of a handful of healthy adults were deeply sequenced to estimate repertoire size and the extent of clonotype sharing between individuals. Leukapheresis yielded between about 0.94 and 10 billion PBMCs per donor. Per donor, three plates each were used for CD4 naive and CD4 memory, two for CD8 naive, and one for CD8 memory. Libraries were prepared and TCR repertoires were sequenced by different laboratories using diverse techniques, in order to increase sequencing depth and limit assay-specific biases. Broad study findings and their caveats: Incomplete sequencing was indicated by rarefaction of sorted-subset datasets, despite the large sequencing depth. Sampling was restricted to blood, and TCR repertoires in tissue are likely to differ from TCR repertoires in blood. Estimated clonotype richness was generally larger for naive than for memory subsets. Across a few donors, around 5.4% of naive CD4, approximately 3.6% of naive CD8, about 2.3% of memory CD4, and 0.4% to 0.45% of memory CD8 clonotypes were shared. Compared with non-shared clonotypes, clonotypes shared by all four sorted-subset donors had higher generation probabilities. The small number of donors limited the genetic and exposure-history diversity represented. Pairwise subsampling led to the expectation that sequencing depth would affect the degree of clonotype sharing among donors.

Details on this clone: Its antigen is not yet known. No clone much larger than this one lies a single base away; base qualities are absent.

The CDR3 numbers 15 residues from cysteine through phenylalanine. The retained sequence is limited to the CDR3, 45 bases, with the frame set at the first base. CDR1 is given as MNHEY and CDR2 as SVGAGI, both from the germline V gene. V ends up 2 bases short and J 3 bases short, with an unmatched junction base count of 5. Using the deep immunoSEQ assay, multiplex PCR amplified TCR CDR3 regions from genomic DNA. Genomic DNA extracted from each cell subset was distributed evenly over all wells of several immunoSEQ 96-well plates, and each plate served as one replicate. Each replicate PCR for sorted subsets received roughly 200 ng genomic DNA, equal to about 30,000 T cell genomes. The purified libraries were quantified using a Qubit 3.0 fluorometer, sized with a Bioanalyzer 2100, and then quantified again using the KAPA Library Quantification kit. Every immunoSEQ 96-well plate was sequenced on a separate single-read 150-cycle Illumina NextSeq 550 flow cell. As for the authors' bioinformatics: Because only junctional sequences without quality scores were contained in the immunoSEQ output, filtering matching that applied to full-length reads could not be performed. To assign V/J genes and CDR3, sequences were annotated using PyIR, a Python wrapper for IgBLAST v1.9, with IMGT germline references. Any read was removed if the V/J assignment was weak (E-value above 1e-6), the CDR3 was missing, or the read contained stop codons, out-of-frame junctions, or ambiguous translated residues. V3J clonotypes were defined as sequences sharing an identical inferred V gene, J gene, and CDR3 amino acid sequence. Percentage overlap between repertoires was computed as shared unique clonotypes divided by the size of the smaller repertoire. RTK rarefaction, the Chao1 estimator, and Recon v2.1 estimates of unobserved clonotypes were used to assess repertoire richness. Generation probabilities were computed with OLGA for all TCRbeta clonotypes obtained by the gDNA method from a handful of donors. This immuneACCESS table, as held by TCRdb, lists in-frame sequences with V and J called but not all clones. Of the missing ones, under half trace to an unresolved V gene in checked studies; the others have no known cause. The DNA gave D and trimming, while V, J and clone size come from that table. The table for this sample lists millions of clones; over 85% of them were counted only once. The ten largest account for over 0.12% of the sample.

The donors were healthy, HIV-negative adults with no recently reported acute infections or vaccinations. All donors were Caucasian adults living in Nashville, Tennessee, USA. Magnetic negative selection was used to enrich CD4+ T cells, after which naive cells were positively selected on CD45RA and the negative fraction became the memory subset. After blood collection by leukapheresis, PBMCs were isolated using Ficoll-Histopaque density gradient centrifugation and then cryopreserved in the vapor phase of liquid nitrogen. Purity and quantity of every magnetically sorted T cell population were checked by analytical flow cytometry. Genomic DNA was isolated from every sorted fraction and measured by UV absorbance on a Nanodrop 2000c.

The TCR sequence derives from a man between 18 and 35 years old in good health. This receptor chain uses TRBV6-5 and TRBJ2-7; 9 junctional bases match TRBD2. Material for sequencing was naive CD4+ T cells sorted from blood. In the paper's terms, the cell subset or site label means: CD45RA+ positively selected. The CDR3 has the sequence CASSYEAGGYYEQYF. The DNA reads as follows: TGTGCCAGCAGTTACGAAGCGGGAGGATACTACGAGCAGTACTTC.